This T cell receptor (beta chain) was documented in a study of T cells in Graves' hyperthyroidism and ophthalmopathy. Study-wide points: Ophthalmopathy was predicted by the model a median of around 5.9 months ahead of onset.

Clinical symptoms, serum thyroxine and TRAb, thyroid ultrasound and orbital computed tomography were used for the diagnoses. The PBMCs were sourced from fresh peripheral blood (about 9.7 ml). In this sample, this clonotype turned up once. Antigen unknown. A much bigger clone sits one base away, suggesting this may be a read error. Amplified regions were TCR beta CDR3 sequences from RNA transcripts. A first-round RT-PCR of the TCR CDR3 used the HTBI primer set. Each CDR3 protein gets one entry after TCRdb re-called the multiplex PCR reads with MiXCR. The sample has some 300,000 distinct CDR3 sequences; around 19% are singletons. CDR3 length equals 15 residues. Germline V CDR1 and CDR2: SGHRS, YFSETQ. V was pared by 1 base and J by 4 bases, with 12 bases between.

The sequence derives from a man between 45 and 60 years old with Graves' ophthalmopathy. V is TRBV5-1 and J is TRBJ1-5; D ambiguous. The sequencing sample was made of blood. CDR3 loop: CASSLRTAQNQPQHF. CDR3 nucleotides: TGCGCCAGCAGCTTGAGGACGGCTCAGAATCAGCCCCAGCATTTT.